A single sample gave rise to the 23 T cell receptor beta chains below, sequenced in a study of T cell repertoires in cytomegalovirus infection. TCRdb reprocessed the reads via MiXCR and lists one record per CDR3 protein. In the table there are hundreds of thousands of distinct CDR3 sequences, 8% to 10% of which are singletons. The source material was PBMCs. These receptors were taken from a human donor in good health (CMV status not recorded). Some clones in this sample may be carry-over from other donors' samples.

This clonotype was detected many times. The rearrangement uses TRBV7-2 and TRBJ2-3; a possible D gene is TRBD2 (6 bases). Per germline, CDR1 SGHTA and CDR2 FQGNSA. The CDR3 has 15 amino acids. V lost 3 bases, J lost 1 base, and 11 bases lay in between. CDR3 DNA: TGTGCCAGCAGCTTCCGTAGCGGACGCACAGATACGCAGTATTTT. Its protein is CASSFRSGRTDTQYF.

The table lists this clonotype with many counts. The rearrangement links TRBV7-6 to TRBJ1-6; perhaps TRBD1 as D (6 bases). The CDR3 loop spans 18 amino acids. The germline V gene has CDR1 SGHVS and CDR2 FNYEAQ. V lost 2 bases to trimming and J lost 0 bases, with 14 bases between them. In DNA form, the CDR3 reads TGTGCCAGCAGCTTAAGGGCAGGGGAAGTCTCCTATAATTCACCCCTCCACTTT. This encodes CASSLRAGEVSYNSPLHF. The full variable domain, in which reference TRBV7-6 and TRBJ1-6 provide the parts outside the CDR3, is GAGVSQSPRYKVTKRGQDVALRCDPISGHVSLYWYRQALGQGPEFLTYFNYEAQQDKSGLPNDRFSAERPEGSISTLTIQRTEQRDSAMYRCASSLRAGEVSYNSPLHFGNGTRLTVT.

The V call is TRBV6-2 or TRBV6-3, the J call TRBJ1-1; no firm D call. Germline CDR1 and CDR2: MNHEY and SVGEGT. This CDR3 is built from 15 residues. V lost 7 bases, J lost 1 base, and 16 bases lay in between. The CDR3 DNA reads TGTGCCAGCACTTTCTCTGGACTCCCGAACACTGAAGCTTTCTTT. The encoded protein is CASTFSGLPNTEAFF.

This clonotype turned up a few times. This CDR3 is CASRNFRGEQYF. CDR3 DNA: TGTGCCAGCAGAAACTTCAGGGGGGAGCAGTACTTC. The chain is built from TRBV25-1 and TRBJ2-7, with 7 bases fitting TRBD1. Germline loops: CDR1 MGHDK, CDR2 SYGVNS. The CDR3 extends over 12 amino acids. V lost 6 bases, J lost 7 bases, and 6 bases stayed unmatched.

The CDR3 loop is CASRKLAGGPNEQFF. The CDR3 bases are TGTGCCAGCAGGAAACTAGCGGGAGGGCCCAATGAGCAGTTCTTC. This chain links TRBV2 with TRBJ2-1; the match to TRBD2 covers 13 bases. V gave up 6 bases and J gave up 6 bases; unmatched junction bases: 5. The CDR3 runs 15 residues. Germline V CDR1 and CDR2: SNHLY, FYNNEI. Variable domain in full (rest from reference TRBV2 and TRBJ2-1): EPEVTQTPSHQVTQMGQEVILRCVPISNHLYFYWYRQILGQKVEFLVSFYNNEISEKSEIFDDQFSVERPDGSNFTLKIRSTKLEDSAMYFCASRKLAGGPNEQFFGPGTRLTVL.

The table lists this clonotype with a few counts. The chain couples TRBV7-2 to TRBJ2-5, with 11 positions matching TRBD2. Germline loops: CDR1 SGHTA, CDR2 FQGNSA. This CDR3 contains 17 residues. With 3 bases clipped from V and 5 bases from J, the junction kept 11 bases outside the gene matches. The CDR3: CASSFISGGAIAETQYF. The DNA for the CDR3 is TGTGCCAGCAGCTTCATTAGCGGGGGGGCCATTGCGGAGACCCAGTACTTC.

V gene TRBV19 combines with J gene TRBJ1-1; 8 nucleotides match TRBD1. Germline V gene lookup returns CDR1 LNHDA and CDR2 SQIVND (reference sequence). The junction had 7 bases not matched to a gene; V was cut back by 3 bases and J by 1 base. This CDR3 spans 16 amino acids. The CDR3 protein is CASSINAGGPNTEAFF. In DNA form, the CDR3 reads TGTGCCAGTAGTATTAATGCAGGGGGCCCGAACACTGAAGCTTTCTTT.

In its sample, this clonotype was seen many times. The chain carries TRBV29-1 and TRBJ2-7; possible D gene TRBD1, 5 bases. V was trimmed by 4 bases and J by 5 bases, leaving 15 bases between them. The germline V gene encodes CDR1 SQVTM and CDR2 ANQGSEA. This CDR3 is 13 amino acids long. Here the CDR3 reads CSVVSRAPDEQYF. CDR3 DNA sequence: TGCAGCGTTGTTTCCAGGGCGCCTGACGAGCAGTACTTC.

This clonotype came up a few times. The CDR3 loop is CSARDGSGGFVGTQYF. CDR3 sequence (DNA): TGCAGTGCTAGAGATGGCAGCGGGGGCTTCGTAGGTACGCAGTATTTT. The chain has TRBV20-1 and TRBJ2-3; 8 bases are a match to TRBD2. Germline lookup yields CDR1 DFQATT and CDR2 SNEGSKA (reference sequence). Trimming cost V 0 bases and J 8 bases; bases outside gene matches: 13. This CDR3 is built from 16 residues.

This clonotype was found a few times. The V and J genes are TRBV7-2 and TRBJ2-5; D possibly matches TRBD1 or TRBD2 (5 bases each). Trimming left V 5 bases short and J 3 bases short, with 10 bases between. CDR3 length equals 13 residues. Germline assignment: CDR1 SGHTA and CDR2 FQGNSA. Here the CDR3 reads CASSPGAKETQYF. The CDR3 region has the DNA TGTGCCAGCAGCCCCGGGGCTAAAGAGACCCAGTACTTC.

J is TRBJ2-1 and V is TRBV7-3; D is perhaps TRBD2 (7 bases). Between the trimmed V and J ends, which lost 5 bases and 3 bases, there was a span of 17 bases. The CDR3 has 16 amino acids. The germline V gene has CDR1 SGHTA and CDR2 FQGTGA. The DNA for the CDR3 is TGTGCCAGCAGCCCCTGGGGGGGGGCTAACTACAATGAGCAGTTCTTC. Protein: CASSPWGGANYNEQFF.

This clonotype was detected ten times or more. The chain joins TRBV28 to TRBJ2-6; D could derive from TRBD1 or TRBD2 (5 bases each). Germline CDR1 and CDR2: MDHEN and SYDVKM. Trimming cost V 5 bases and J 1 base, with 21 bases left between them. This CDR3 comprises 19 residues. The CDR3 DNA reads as TGTGCCAGCAGTGGCCGCGCTTCGGGACGAAAATCTGGGGCCAACGTCCTGACTTTC. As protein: CASSGRASGRKSGANVLTF.

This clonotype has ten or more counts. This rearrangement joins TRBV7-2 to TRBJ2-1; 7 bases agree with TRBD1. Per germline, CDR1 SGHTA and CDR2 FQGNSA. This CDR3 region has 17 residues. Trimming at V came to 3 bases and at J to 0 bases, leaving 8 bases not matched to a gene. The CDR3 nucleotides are TGTGCCAGCAGCTTTAGAAGGGGGCAGAGCTCCTACAATGAGCAGTTCTTC. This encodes CASSFRRGQSSYNEQFF.

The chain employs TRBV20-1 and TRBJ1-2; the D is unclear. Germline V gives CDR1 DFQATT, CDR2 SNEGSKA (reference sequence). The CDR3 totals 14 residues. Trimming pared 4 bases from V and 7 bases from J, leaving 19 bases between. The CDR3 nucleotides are TGCAGTGCTATCCCCCCCGCGCAGGCTGGTGGCTACACCTTC. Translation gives CSAIPPAQAGGYTF.

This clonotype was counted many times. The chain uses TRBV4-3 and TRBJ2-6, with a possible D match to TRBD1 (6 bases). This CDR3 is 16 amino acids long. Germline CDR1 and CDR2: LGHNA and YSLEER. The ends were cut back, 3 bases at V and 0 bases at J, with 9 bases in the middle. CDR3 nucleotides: TGCGCCAGCAGCCACCTAGGGGGCTCTGGGGCCAACGTCCTGACTTTC. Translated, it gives CASSHLGGSGANVLTF.

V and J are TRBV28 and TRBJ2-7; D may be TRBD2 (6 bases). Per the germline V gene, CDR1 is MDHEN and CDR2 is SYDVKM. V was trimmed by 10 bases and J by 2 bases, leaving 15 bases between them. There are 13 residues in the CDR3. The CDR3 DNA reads TGTGCCATTTCGGGACTGAACCCCTACGAGCAGTACTTC. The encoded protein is CAISGLNPYEQYF.

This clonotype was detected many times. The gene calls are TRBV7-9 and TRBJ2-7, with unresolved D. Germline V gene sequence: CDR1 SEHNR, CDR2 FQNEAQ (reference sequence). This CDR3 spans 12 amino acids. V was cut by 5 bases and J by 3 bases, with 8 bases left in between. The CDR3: CASSPYGYEQYF. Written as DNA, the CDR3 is TGTGCCAGCAGCCCCTATGGCTACGAGCAGTACTTC.

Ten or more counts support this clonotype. In DNA, the CDR3 is TGTGCCAGCAGTTTTCGACAGGGGGAGAAAGATACGCAGTATTTT. Translated: CASSFRQGEKDTQYF. The genes are TRBV7-9 and TRBJ2-3; the match to TRBD1 covers 9 bases. The CDR3 contains 15 residues. The junction had 9 bases not matched to a gene; V was cut back by 6 bases and J by 5 bases. CDR1 SEHNR and CDR2 FQNEAQ come from the germline V gene (reference sequence).

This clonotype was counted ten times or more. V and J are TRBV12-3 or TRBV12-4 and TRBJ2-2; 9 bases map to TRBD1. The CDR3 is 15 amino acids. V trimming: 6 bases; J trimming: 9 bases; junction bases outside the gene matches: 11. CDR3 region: CASRLRTGEVRELFF. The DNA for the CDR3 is TGTGCCAGCAGATTGCGGACAGGGGAAGTCCGGGAGCTGTTTTTT.

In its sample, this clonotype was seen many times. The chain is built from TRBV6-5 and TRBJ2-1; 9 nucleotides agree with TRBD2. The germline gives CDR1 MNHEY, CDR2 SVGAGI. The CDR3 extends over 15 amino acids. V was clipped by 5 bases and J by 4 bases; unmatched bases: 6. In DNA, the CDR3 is TGTGCCAGCAGTAATAGACTAGCGGCGTACAATGAGCAGTTCTTC. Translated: CASSNRLAAYNEQFF.

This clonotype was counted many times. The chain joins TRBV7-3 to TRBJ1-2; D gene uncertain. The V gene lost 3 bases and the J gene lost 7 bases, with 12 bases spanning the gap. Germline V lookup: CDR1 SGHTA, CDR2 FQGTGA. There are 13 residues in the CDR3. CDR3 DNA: TGTGCCAGCAGCTTTAGTCAGTTGGTTGGCTACACCTTC. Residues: CASSFSQLVGYTF.

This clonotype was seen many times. The CDR3 nucleotides read TGTGCCAGCAGCCTGGGGACTAGCGGGAGTCCGGGGGAGACCCAGTACTTC. It specifies CASSLGTSGSPGETQYF. The V and J genes are TRBV11-3 and TRBJ2-5; the match to TRBD2 covers 14 bases. Looked up from germline, CDR1 is SGHNT and CDR2 is YENEEA. CDR3 size: 17 residues. V was pared by 5 bases and J by 5 bases, with 10 bases of the junction left unmatched.

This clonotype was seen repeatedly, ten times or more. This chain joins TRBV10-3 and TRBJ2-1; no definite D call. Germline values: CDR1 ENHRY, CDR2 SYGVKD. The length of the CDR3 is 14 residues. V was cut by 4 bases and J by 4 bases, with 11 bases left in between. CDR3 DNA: TGTGCCATCAGTGCCCTAGGAACTTACAATGAGCAGTTCTTC. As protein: CAISALGTYNEQFF.